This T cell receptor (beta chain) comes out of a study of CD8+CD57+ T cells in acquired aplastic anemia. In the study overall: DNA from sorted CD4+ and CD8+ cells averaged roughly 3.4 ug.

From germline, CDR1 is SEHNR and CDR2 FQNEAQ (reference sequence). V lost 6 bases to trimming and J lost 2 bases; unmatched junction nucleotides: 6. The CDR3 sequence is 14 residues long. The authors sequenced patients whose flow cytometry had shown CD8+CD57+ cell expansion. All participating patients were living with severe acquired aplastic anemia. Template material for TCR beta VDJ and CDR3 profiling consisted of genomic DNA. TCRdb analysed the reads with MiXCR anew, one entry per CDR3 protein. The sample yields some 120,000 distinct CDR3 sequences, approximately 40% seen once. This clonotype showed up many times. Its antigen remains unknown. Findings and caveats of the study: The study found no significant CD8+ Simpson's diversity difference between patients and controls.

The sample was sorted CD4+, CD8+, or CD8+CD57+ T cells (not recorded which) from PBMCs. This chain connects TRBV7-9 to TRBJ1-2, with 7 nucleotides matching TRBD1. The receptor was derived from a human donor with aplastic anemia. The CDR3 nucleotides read TGTGCCAGCAGGGCAGACAGGGCCAACTATGGCTACACCTTC. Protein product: CASRADRANYGYTF.